Shown below are 25 T cell receptor beta chains from a single sample sequenced in a study of regulatory T cells in long-lasting Graves disease. Indicated time point: newly diagnosed GD, antithyroid drugs for less than 3 months. The TCR library used RNA extracted from PBMCs. Construction of the TCR beta libraries employed iRepertoire HTBI primers in conjunction with Arm-PCR of CDR3 regions. TCRdb reprocessed the multiplex PCR reads via MiXCR and lists one record per CDR3 protein. The sample shows over 400,000 distinct CDR3 sequences, 11% to 15% of them seen only once. These data were also filed under a second study, of T cells in Graves' hyperthyroidism and ophthalmopathy.

Source: peripheral blood mononuclear cells (PBMCs), taken at new diagnosis, from a patient treated with antithyroid drugs. Receptors originate from a woman aged 45 to 65 with Graves disease.

This clonotype was seen ten or more times. The rearrangement links TRBV27 to TRBJ2-1, with 11 bases fitting TRBD2. The CDR3 loop spans 15 amino acids. CDR1 is MNHEY and CDR2 is SMNVEV in the germline V gene (reference sequence). V lost 11 bases, J lost 8 bases, and 14 bases stayed unmatched. CDR3 loop: CAGNSGRALWYEQFF. In DNA form, the CDR3 reads TGTGCCGGCAATAGCGGGAGGGCCCTCTGGTATGAGCAGTTCTTC.

In this sample, this clonotype turned up a few times. This rearrangement joins TRBV9 to TRBJ1-2; tentatively, D is TRBD1 (5 bases). The germline V gene has CDR1 SGDLS and CDR2 YYNGEE. The ends were cut back, 6 bases at V and 2 bases at J, with 8 bases in the middle. The CDR3 is 12 residues long. CDR3 amino acids: CASKAGNYGYTF. For the CDR3, the DNA is TGTGCCAGCAAGGCAGGGAACTATGGCTACACCTTC.

This clonotype was picked up many times. V is TRBV7-9 and J is TRBJ2-1; D is unclear. V lost 3 bases, J lost 7 bases, and 7 bases lay in between. Germline loops: CDR1 SEHNR, CDR2 FQNEAQ (reference sequence). The CDR3 runs 12 residues. CDR3 nucleotides: TGTGCCAGCAGCTTTAGTCGGAATGAGCAGTTCTTC. Encoded protein: CASSFSRNEQFF.

This clonotype was found many times. The chain joins TRBV29-1 to TRBJ2-5; 11 nucleotides line up with TRBD2. CDR1 is SQVTM, CDR2 ANQGSEA, per germline. J was trimmed by 1 base and V by 4 bases; bases with no gene match: 5. This CDR3 region has 15 residues. The CDR3, as DNA: TGCAGCGTTGCCCCTAGCGGGAGGTTCCAAGAGACCCAGTACTTC. Its translation: CSVAPSGRFQETQYF.

This clonotype was seen repeatedly, ten times or more. This chain joins TRBV6-2 or TRBV6-3 and TRBJ2-7; the match to TRBD1 covers 9 bases. Germline CDR1 is MNHEY and CDR2 is SVGEGT. The CDR3 length is 13 residues. V shed 5 bases, J shed 7 bases, and the junction held 6 bases outside the gene matches. The CDR3 spells CASSGQGREEQYF. DNA of the CDR3: TGTGCCAGCAGTGGACAGGGGCGAGAAGAGCAGTACTTC.

For this clonotype: A read error may be the cause here, since a much bigger clone is one base away. The V and J genes are TRBV30 and TRBJ2-7; TRBD2 agrees at 11 bases. The germline V gene encodes CDR1 GTSNPN and CDR2 SVGIG (reference sequence). The CDR3 totals 14 residues. The CDR3 is CAWSPPLAGVTPSF. CDR3 nucleotide sequence: TGTGCCTGGTCCCCGCCACTAGCGGGAGTCACCCCTAGCTTC.

This clonotype has only a few counts. The chain combines TRBV13 with TRBJ2-1, with 12 bases fitting TRBD2. CDR1 and CDR2 from the germline V gene are PRHDT and FYEKMQ (reference sequence). Trimming at V came to 5 bases and at J to 5 bases, leaving 7 bases not matched to a gene. The CDR3 runs 16 residues. CDR3: CASSPETSGRNNEQFF. The CDR3, as DNA: TGTGCCAGCAGCCCCGAGACTAGCGGGAGAAACAATGAGCAGTTCTTC. The complete variable domain, with remaining parts taken from reference TRBV13 and TRBJ2-1, reads AAGVIQSPRHLIKEKRETATLKCYPIPRHDTVYWYQQGPGQDPQFLISFYEKMQSDKGSIPDRFSAQQFSDYHSELNMSSLELGDSALYFCASSPETSGRNNEQFFGPGTRLTVL.

The sample holds many counts of this clonotype. The gene calls are TRBV3-1 and TRBJ2-1; a possible D gene is TRBD2 (5 bases). The germline V gene has CDR1 LGHDT and CDR2 YNNKEL (reference sequence). V was cut by 1 base and J by 6 bases, with 13 bases left in between. This CDR3 contains 15 residues. The DNA of the CDR3 is TGTGCCAGCAGCCAAGGGCCCCCGGGGAGCAATGAGCAGTTCTTC. It codes for CASSQGPPGSNEQFF.

A note on this clonotype: A far larger clone is off by one base, so a read error is likely. V usage is TRBV5-8 and J usage is TRBJ2-5, with D unclear. The DNA matches TRBJ2-1 better at its end, which makes the J call doubtful. This CDR3 comprises 11 residues. Germline V gives CDR1 SGHTS, CDR2 YDEGEE. Here the CDR3 DNA reads TGTGCCAGCAGTTACCTCTACGAGCAGTTCTTC. As protein: CASSYLYEQFF.

This clonotype was picked up many times. The chain recombines TRBV28 with TRBJ2-3; D may be TRBD1 or TRBD2 (5 bases each). Per germline, CDR1 MDHEN and CDR2 SYDVKM. V was shortened by 7 bases and J by 4 bases, with 18 bases between the two germline ends. This CDR3 spans 15 amino acids. This CDR3 is CASIPERLGADTQYF. In DNA form, the CDR3 reads TGTGCCAGCATCCCGGAGCGGTTGGGGGCAGATACGCAGTATTTT.

As for this clonotype: This may be a read error, as it is one base from a much larger clone. V gene TRBV18 combines with J gene TRBJ2-7, with D possibly being TRBD2 (6 bases). CDR3 length equals 15 residues. V was clipped by 3 bases and J by 5 bases, with 17 bases between them. Per the germline V gene, CDR1 is KGHSH and CDR2 is LQKENI. The CDR3 spells CASSPLEGRSHEQYF. Here the CDR3 DNA reads TGTGCCAGCTCACCTCTGGAGGGACGGTCCCACGAGCAGTACTTC.

V usage is TRBV3-1 and J usage is TRBJ1-5; tentative D call: TRBD1 (6 bases). The CDR3 spans 17 residues. With 4 bases removed from V and 1 base from J, the gap between germline ends came to 17 bases. Germline loops: CDR1 LGHDT, CDR2 YNNKEL (reference sequence). The CDR3 here is CASSPTQGRGSNQPQHF. Here the CDR3 DNA reads TGTGCCAGCAGCCCCACTCAGGGGCGGGGGAGCAATCAGCCCCAGCATTTT.

This clonotype was counted many times. This sequence joins TRBV28 and TRBJ1-6; TRBD1 is a possible D gene (6 bases). The CDR3 extends over 13 amino acids. Germline V CDR1 and CDR2: MDHEN, SYDVKM. V was trimmed by 6 bases and J by 7 bases, leaving 10 bases between them. This chain's CDR3 is CASSRDTNSPLHF. CDR3 bases: TGTGCCAGCAGCCGGGACACAAATTCACCCCTCCACTTT. Complete variable domain (other parts from reference TRBV28 and TRBJ1-6): DVKVTQSSRYLVKRTGEKVFLECVQDMDHENMFWYRQDPGLGLRLIYFSYDVKMKEKGDIPEGYSVSREKKERFSLILESASTNQTSMYLCASSRDTNSPLHFGNGTRLTVT.

This clonotype was counted between two and nine times. V gene TRBV2 combines with J gene TRBJ2-2; 14 bases map to TRBD2. The CDR3 runs 17 residues. V gave up 6 bases and J gave up 4 bases; unmatched junction bases: 7. Germline V gene lookup returns CDR1 SNHLY and CDR2 FYNNEI. CDR3 region: CASRGLAGGPRTGELFF. The CDR3 nucleotides are TGTGCCAGCAGAGGACTAGCGGGAGGCCCACGCACCGGGGAGCTGTTTTTT.

This clonotype was detected a few times. The chain carries TRBV29-1 and TRBJ2-1; 7 bases agree with TRBD1. J lost 2 bases, V lost 7 bases, and 2 bases had no gene match. CDR1 is SQVTM, CDR2 ANQGSEA, per germline. The CDR3 has 12 amino acids. The CDR3 bases are TGCAGCGCGGACAGGACCTACAATGAGCAGTTCTTC. Encoded protein: CSADRTYNEQFF.

The chain links TRBV5-1 to TRBJ1-1; 7 positions match TRBD1. Germline CDR1 is SGHRS and CDR2 is YFSETQ. V trimming: 2 bases; J trimming: 1 base; junction bases outside the gene matches: 14. This CDR3 has 18 residues. CDR3 sequence: CASSLGASPAGGNTEAFF. CDR3 DNA sequence: TGCGCCAGCAGCTTAGGAGCCAGTCCGGCAGGGGGGAACACTGAAGCTTTCTTT.

V usage is TRBV6-2 or TRBV6-3 and J usage is TRBJ2-3; 7 bases fit TRBD2. V lost 6 bases and J lost 0; bases outside the gene matches: 3. Looked up from germline, CDR1 is MNHEY and CDR2 is SVGEGT. CDR3 size: 14 residues. Here the CDR3 reads CASRDSGSTDTQYF. The CDR3 DNA reads TGTGCCAGCAGAGATAGCGGGAGCACAGATACGCAGTATTTT.

J is TRBJ1-3 and V is TRBV12-3 or TRBV12-4, with 7 nucleotides matching TRBD1. Unmatched junction bases numbered 4, after V lost 5 bases and J lost 0 bases. The CDR3 spans 15 residues. The CDR3 DNA follows: TGTGCCAGCAGTGCCTCAGGGGGCTCTGGAAACACCATATATTTT. Translating gives CASSASGGSGNTIYF.

This chain links TRBV11-3 with TRBJ2-2; 8 bases are shared with TRBD2. The CDR3 consists of 16 residues. Per the germline V gene, CDR1 is SGHNT and CDR2 is YENEEA. The junction had 6 bases not matched to a gene; V was cut back by 5 bases and J by 1 base. The CDR3 here is CASSGRAGGNTGELFF. The CDR3, as DNA: TGTGCCAGCAGCGGTCGGGCGGGAGGGAACACCGGGGAGCTGTTTTTT.

This clonotype was detected ten times or more. The chain recombines TRBV20-1 with TRBJ2-7, with 10 bases fitting TRBD2. This CDR3 spans 15 amino acids. J lost 4 bases, V lost 3 bases, and 9 bases had no gene match. Germline-derived CDR1 and CDR2 are DFQATT and SNEGSKA (reference sequence). The CDR3 nucleotides read TGCAGTGCTAGCAAGCCCCTAGCGGGAGAATACGAGCAGTACTTC. Amino acids: CSASKPLAGEYEQYF.

This clonotype was counted many times. The chain links TRBV27 to TRBJ2-5; D gene ambiguous. The CDR3 totals 16 residues. V dropped 4 bases and J dropped 2 bases, with 17 bases sitting between them. Germline V gene lookup returns CDR1 MNHEY and CDR2 SMNVEV (reference sequence). CDR3 protein: CASSWLADSPQETQYF. The CDR3, as DNA: TGTGCCAGCAGTTGGTTGGCGGATAGCCCTCAAGAGACCCAGTACTTC.

In its sample, this clonotype was seen a few times. This chain connects TRBV5-1 to TRBJ2-3; tentative D call: TRBD1 (6 bases). Germline loops: CDR1 SGHRS, CDR2 YFSETQ. There are 14 residues in the CDR3. Trimming cost V 3 bases and J 0 bases, with 8 bases left between them. The CDR3 DNA reads TGCGCCAGCAGCTCCGGACAGAGCACAGATACGCAGTATTTT. Its protein product is CASSSGQSTDTQYF.

CDR3 nucleotide sequence: TGTGCCTGGAGTGTGGGGGTTTCCTCCTACGAGCAGTACTTC. Protein: CAWSVGVSSYEQYF. V and J are TRBV30 and TRBJ2-7; tentatively, D is TRBD1 or TRBD2 (5 bases each). The CDR3 has 14 amino acids. V dropped 0 bases and J dropped 0 bases, with 9 bases sitting between them. Germline CDR1 and CDR2: GTSNPN and SVGIG (reference sequence).

Regarding this clonotype: One end of the junction varies from germline; a read error may be responsible. The V and J genes are TRBV12-3 or TRBV12-4 and TRBJ1-5; D ambiguous. This CDR3 has 14 amino acids. This CDR3 is CAGSLYLGVQPQHF. Written as DNA, the CDR3 is TGTGCCGGCAGTCTCTATCTCGGGGTTCAGCCCCAGCATTTT.

Ten or more counts support this clonotype. The chain combines TRBV30 with TRBJ2-7, with 11 bases aligning to TRBD2. This CDR3 spans 14 amino acids. V lost 1 base, J lost 6 bases, and 5 bases stayed unmatched. Germline CDR1 GTSNPN, CDR2 SVGIG (reference sequence). The CDR3: CAWSAGLAGSEQYF. CDR3 sequence (DNA): TGTGCCTGGAGTGCTGGACTAGCGGGCTCCGAGCAGTACTTC. Supplemented by reference TRBV30 and TRBJ2-7, the full variable domain reads SQTIHQWPATLVQPVGSPLSLECTVEGTSNPNLYWYRQAAGRGLQLLFYSVGIGQISSEVPQNLSASRPQDRQFILSSKKLLLSDSGFYLCAWSAGLAGSEQYFGPGTRLTVT.